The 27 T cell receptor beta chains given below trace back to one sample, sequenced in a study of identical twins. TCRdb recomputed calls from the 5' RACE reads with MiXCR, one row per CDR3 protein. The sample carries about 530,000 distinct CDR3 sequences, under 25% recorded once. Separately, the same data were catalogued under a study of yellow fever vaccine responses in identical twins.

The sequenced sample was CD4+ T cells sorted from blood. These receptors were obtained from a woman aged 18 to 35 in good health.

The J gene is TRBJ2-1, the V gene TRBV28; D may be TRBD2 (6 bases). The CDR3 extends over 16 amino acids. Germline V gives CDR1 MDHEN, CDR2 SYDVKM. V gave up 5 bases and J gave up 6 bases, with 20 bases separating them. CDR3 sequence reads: CASSTSGTQRANEQFF. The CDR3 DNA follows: TGTGCCAGCAGTACTAGTGGGACGCAGCGGGCCAATGAGCAGTTCTTC.

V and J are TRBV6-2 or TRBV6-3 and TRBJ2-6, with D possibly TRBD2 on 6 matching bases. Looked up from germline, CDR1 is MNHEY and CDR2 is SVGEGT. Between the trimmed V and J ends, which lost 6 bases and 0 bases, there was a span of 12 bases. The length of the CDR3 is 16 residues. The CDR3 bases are TGTGCCAGCAGAGGCGGGACCACCTCTGGGGCCAACGTCCTGACTTTC. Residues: CASRGGTTSGANVLTF.

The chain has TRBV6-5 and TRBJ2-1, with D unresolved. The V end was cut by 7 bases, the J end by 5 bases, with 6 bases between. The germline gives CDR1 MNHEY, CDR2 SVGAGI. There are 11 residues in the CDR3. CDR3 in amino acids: CASTSHNEQFF. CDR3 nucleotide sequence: TGTGCCAGCACCTCGCACAATGAGCAGTTCTTC.

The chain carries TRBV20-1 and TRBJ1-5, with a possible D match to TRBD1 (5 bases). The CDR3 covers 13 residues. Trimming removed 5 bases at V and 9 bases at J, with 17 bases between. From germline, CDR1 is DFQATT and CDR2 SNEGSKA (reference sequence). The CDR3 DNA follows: TGCAGTGCTCGCGACAGACGTTCCGGGCCCCAGCATTTT. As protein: CSARDRRSGPQHF.

The CDR3 coding sequence is TGTGCCAGCAGTGCCAGGGACACCACCTACGAGCAGTACGTC. It specifies CASSARDTTYEQYV. The chain is built from TRBV6-1 and TRBJ2-7; TRBD1 is a possible D gene (6 bases). Per the germline V gene, CDR1 is MNHNS and CDR2 is SASEGT. CDR3 size: 14 residues. Trimming took off 4 bases at V and 2 bases at J, with 12 bases between the two ends.

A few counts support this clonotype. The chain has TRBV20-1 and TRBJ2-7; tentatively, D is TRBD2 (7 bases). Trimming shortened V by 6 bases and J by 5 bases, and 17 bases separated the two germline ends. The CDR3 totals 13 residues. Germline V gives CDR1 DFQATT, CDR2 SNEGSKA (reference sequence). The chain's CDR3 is CSASSGGPNEQYF. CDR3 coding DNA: TGCAGTGCCTCCTCCGGGGGGCCTAACGAGCAGTACTTC.

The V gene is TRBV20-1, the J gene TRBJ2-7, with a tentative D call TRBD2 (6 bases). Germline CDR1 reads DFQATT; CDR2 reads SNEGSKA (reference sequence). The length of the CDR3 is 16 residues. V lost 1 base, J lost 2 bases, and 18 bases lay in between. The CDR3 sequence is CSARGSFAGPTYEQYF. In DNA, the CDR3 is TGCAGTGCTAGAGGGTCTTTTGCGGGGCCGACCTACGAGCAGTACTTC.

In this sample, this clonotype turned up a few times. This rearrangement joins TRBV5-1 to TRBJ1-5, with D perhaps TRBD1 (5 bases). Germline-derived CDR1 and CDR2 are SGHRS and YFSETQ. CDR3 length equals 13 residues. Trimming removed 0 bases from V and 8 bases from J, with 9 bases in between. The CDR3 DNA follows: TGCGCCAGCAGCTTGGGGGGCATCGAGCCCCAGCATTTT. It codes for CASSLGGIEPQHF.

CDR3: CASSPEQGWRTEAFF. The CDR3 nucleotides read TGTGCCAGCAGTCCAGAACAGGGATGGAGGACTGAAGCTTTCTTT. J is TRBJ1-1 and V is TRBV6-1; D is perhaps TRBD1 (6 bases). The V gene's germline CDR1 is MNHNS and CDR2 SASEGT. This CDR3 spans 15 amino acids. Trimming cost V 5 bases and J 5 bases, with 18 bases left between them.

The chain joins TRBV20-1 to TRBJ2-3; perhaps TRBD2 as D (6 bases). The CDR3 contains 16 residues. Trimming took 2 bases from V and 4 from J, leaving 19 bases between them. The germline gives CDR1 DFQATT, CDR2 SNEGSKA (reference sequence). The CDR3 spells CSARPGLAALPDTQYF. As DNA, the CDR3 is TGCAGTGCTAGACCCGGGTTAGCGGCCCTCCCAGATACGCAGTATTTT.

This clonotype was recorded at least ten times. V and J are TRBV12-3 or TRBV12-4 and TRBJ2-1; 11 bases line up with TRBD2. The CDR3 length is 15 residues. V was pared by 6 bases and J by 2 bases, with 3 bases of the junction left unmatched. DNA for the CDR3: TGTGCCAGCAGCATACTAGCGGGAGCCTACAATGAGCAGTTCTTC. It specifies CASSILAGAYNEQFF.

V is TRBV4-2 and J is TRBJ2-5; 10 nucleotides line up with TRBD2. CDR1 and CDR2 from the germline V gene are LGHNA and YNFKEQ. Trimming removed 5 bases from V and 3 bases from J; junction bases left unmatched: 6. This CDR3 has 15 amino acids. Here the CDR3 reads CASSAAGGPEETQYF. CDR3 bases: TGTGCCAGCAGCGCAGCGGGGGGGCCAGAAGAGACCCAGTACTTC.

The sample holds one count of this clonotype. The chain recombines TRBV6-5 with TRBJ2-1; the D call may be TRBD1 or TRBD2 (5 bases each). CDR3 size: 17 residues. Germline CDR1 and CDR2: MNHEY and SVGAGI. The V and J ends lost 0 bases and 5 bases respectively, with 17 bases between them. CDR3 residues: CASSYSRDPKRDNEQFF. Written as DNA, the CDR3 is TGTGCCAGCAGTTACTCAAGGGACCCCAAGAGGGACAATGAGCAGTTCTTC.

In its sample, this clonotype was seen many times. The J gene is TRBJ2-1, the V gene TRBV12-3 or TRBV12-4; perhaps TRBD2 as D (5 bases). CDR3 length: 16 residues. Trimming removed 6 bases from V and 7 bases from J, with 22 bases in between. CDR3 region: CASSLRGAAKDNEQFF. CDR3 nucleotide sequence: TGTGCCAGCAGCCTACGGGGAGCGGCAAAGGATAATGAGCAGTTCTTC.

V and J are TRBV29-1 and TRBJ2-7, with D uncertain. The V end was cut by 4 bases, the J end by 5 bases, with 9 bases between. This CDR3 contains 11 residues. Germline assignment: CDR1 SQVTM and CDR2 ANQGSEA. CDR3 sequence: CSVVGIHEQYF. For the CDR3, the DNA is TGCAGCGTTGTTGGGATCCACGAGCAGTACTTC.

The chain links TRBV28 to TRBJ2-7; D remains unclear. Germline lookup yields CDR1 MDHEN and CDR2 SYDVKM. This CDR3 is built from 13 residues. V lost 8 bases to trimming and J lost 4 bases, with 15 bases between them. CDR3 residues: CASHSRARYEQYF. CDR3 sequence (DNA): TGTGCCAGCCATTCCCGGGCTCGGTACGAGCAGTACTTC.

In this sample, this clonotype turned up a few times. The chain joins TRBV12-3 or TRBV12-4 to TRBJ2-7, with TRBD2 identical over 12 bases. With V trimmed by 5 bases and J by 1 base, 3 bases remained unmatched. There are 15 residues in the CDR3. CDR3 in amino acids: CASSRGLAGSYEQYV. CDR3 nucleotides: TGTGCCAGCAGTCGTGGACTAGCGGGGTCCTACGAGCAGTACGTC.

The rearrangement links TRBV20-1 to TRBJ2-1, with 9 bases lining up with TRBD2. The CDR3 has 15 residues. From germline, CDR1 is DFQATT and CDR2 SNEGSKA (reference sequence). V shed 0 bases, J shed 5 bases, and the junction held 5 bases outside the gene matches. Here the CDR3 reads CSARERGGVNNEQFF. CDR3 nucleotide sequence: TGCAGTGCTAGAGAGCGGGGGGGCGTCAACAATGAGCAGTTCTTC.

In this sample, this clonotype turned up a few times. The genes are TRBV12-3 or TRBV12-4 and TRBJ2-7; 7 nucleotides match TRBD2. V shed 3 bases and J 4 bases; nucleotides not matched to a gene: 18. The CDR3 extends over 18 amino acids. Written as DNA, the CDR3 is TGTGCCAGCAGTTTTCGGTCGGTAGCGGGTGGCTTAATGTACGAGCAGTACTTC. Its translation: CASSFRSVAGGLMYEQYF.

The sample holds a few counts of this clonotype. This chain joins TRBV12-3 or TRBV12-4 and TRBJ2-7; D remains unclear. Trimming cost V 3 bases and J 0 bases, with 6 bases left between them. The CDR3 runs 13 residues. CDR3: CASSFESSYEQYF. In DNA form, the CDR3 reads TGTGCCAGCAGTTTCGAGAGCTCCTACGAGCAGTACTTC.

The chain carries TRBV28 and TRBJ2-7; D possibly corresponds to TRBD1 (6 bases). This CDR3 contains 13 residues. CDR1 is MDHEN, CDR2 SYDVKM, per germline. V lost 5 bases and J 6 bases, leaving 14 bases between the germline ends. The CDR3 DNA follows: TGTGCCAGCAGTGTGACAGGTACTCTCGAGCAGTACTTC. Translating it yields CASSVTGTLEQYF.

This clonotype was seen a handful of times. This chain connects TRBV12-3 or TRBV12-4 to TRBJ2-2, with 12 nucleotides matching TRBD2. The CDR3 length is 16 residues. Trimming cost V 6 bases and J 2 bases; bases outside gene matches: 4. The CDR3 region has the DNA TGTGCCAGCAGACACGGACTAGCGGGAAACACCGGGGAGCTGTTTTTT. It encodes CASRHGLAGNTGELFF.

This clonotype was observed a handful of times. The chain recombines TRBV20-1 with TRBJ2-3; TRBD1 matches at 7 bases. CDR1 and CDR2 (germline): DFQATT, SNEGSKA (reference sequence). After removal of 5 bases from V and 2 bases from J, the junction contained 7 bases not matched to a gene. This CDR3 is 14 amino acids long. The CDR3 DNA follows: TGCAGTGCTCGTCCGGGACAGAACACAGATACGCAGTATTTT. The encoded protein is CSARPGQNTDTQYF.

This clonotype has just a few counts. The CDR3 sequence: CASRDSARDEQYF. CDR3 sequence (DNA): TGCGCCAGCAGGGACAGTGCGAGGGACGAGCAGTACTTC. The chain has TRBV10-1 and TRBJ2-7, with D possibly TRBD1 on 6 matching bases. This CDR3 is built from 13 residues. V was cut by 6 bases and J by 5 bases, with 14 bases left in between. Germline V gene data show CDR1 as WNHNN and CDR2 as SYGVQD (reference sequence).

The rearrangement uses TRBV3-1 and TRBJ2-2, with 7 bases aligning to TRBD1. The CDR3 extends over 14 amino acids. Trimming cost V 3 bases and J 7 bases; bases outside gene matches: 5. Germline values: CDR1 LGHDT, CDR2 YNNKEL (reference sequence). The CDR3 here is CASSHSQGYGELFF. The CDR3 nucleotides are TGTGCCAGCAGCCATTCACAGGGGTACGGGGAGCTGTTTTTT.

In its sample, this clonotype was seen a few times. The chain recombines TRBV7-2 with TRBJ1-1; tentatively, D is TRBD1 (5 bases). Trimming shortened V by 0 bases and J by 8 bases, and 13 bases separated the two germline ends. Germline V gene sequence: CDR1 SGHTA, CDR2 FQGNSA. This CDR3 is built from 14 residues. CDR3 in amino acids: CASSLAWAGREAFF. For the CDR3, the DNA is TGTGCCAGCAGCTTAGCCTGGGCAGGGAGGGAAGCTTTCTTT. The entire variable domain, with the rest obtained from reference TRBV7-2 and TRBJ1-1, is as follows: GAGVSQSPSNKVTEKGKDVELRCDPISGHTALYWYRQSLGQGLEFLIYFQGNSAPDKSGLPSDRFSAERTGGSVSTLTIQRTQQEDSAVYLCASSLAWAGREAFFGQGTRLTVV.

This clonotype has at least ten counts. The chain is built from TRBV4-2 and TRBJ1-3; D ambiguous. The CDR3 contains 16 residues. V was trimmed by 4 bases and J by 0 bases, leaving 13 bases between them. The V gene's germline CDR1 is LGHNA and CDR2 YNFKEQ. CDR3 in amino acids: CASSPQWSSSGNTIYF. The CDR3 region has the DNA TGTGCCAGCAGCCCGCAATGGAGTAGCTCTGGAAACACCATATATTTT.